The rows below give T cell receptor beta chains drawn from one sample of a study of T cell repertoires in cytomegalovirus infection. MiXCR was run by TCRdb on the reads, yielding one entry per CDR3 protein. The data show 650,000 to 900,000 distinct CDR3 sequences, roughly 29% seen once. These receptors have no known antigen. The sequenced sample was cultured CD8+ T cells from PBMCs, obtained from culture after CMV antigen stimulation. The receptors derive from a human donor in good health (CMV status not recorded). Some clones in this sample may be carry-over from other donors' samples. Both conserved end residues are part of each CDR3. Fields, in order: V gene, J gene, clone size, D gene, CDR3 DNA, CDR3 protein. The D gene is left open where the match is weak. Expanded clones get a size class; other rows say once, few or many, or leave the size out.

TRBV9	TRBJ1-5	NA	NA	TGTGCCAGCAGCGTAGAGGGGGGTTGGCCCCAGCATTTT	CASSVEGGWPQHF
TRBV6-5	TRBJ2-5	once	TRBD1	TGTGCCAGCAGTTACTCACCGGGACAGCCTTTGGAGACCCAGTACTTC	CASSYSPGQPLETQYF
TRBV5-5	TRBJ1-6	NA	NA	TGTGCCAGCAGCTTGAGGTCTGGGAATAATTCACCCCTCCACTTT	CASSLRSGNNSPLHF
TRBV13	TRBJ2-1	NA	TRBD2	TGTGCCAGCAGCTTAGGAGCGGGGGAACCGTCGGAGCAGTTCTTC	CASSLGAGEPSEQFF
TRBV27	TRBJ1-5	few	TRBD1	TGTGCCAGCAGTTCCCGGACAGGGCGCGATCAGCCCCAGCATTTT	CASSSRTGRDQPQHF
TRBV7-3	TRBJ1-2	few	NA	TGTGCCAGCAGCCTAAACCCGGGTATTTATGGCTACACCTTC	CASSLNPGIYGYTF
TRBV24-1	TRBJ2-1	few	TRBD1	TGTGCCACCAGTGCCGGGACAGGGGGCTACAATGAGCAGTTCTTC	CATSAGTGGYNEQFF
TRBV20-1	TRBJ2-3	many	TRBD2	TGCAGTGCTGAAAATTTAGCGGGGCCCACAGATACGCAGTATTTT	CSAENLAGPTDTQYF
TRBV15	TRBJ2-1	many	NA	TGTGCCACCAGCAGAGATGGGATCGAAGAGTGGACTGTCTACAATGAGCAGTTCTTC	CATSRDGIEEWTVYNEQFF
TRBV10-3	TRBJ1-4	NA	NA	TGTGCCATCAGGATTATCAGGCCTCCTAATGAAAAACTGTTTTTT	CAIRIIRPPNEKLFF
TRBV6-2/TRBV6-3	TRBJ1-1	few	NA	TGTGCCAGCAATCGAGACAGACTGAACACTGAAGCTTTCTTT	CASNRDRLNTEAFF
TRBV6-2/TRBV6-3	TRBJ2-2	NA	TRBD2	TGTGCCAGCATCCCGGGACTAGCGGTGCCCCCCGGGGAGCTGTTTTTT	CASIPGLAVPPGELFF
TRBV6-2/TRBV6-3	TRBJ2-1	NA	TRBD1	TGTGCCAGCAGTTACAGGGGACAGGCCCTCTACAATGAGCAGTTCTTC	CASSYRGQALYNEQFF
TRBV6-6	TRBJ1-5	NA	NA	TGTGCCAGCAGTATGGGATTCAATCAGCCCCAGCATTTT	CASSMGFNQPQHF
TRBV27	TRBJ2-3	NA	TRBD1	TGTGCCGTTGGACAGGGTCTTAGCTCTAGCACAGATACGCAGTATTTT	CAVGQGLSSSTDTQYF
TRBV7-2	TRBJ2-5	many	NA	TGTGCCAGCAGCCCACGGGGTGGGGGGCGAGGAGAGACCCAGTACTTC	CASSPRGGGRGETQYF
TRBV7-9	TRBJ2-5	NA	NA	TGTGCCAGCAGCTCCGCTGGAGAGACCCAGTACTTC	CASSSAGETQYF
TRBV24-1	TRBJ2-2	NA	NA	TGTGCCACCAGTGACCCTTGGGGGAAGGACACCGGGGAGCTGTTTTTT	CATSDPWGKDTGELFF
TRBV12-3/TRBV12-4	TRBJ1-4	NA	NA	TGTGCCAGCAGTCCGAGTGGGAGTGGTACGGAAAAACTGTTTTTT	CASSPSGSGTEKLFF
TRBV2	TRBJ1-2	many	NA	TGTGCCAGCAGTGCTTCACCGCCACCGCCCTTC	CASSASPPPPF
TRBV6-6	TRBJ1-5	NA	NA	TGTGCCAGCAGTTACGGGCCGGGCAATCAGCCCCAGCATTTT	CASSYGPGNQPQHF
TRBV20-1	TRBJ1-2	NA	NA	TGCAGTGCTTTTCAGGACTATGGCTACACCTTC	CSAFQDYGYTF
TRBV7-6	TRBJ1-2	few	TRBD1	TGTGCCAGCAGCTTAGCGTCGGACAGGGGAGGATATGGCTACACCTTC	CASSLASDRGGYGYTF
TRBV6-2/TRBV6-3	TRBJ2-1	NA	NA	TGTGCCAGCATTGGCGACTCCTACAATGAGCAGTTCTTC	CASIGDSYNEQFF
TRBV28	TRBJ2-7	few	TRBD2	TGTGCCAGCAGTTTAACCGGGGGGGGGGACGAGCAGTACTTC	CASSLTGGGDEQYF
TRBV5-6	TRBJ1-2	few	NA	TGTGCCAGCAGCTTGTCGGGGGCAGGCTATGGCTACACCTTC	CASSLSGAGYGYTF
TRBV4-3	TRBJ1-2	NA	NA	TGCGCCAGCAGCCAAGCCTCCCAGACAACTAACTATGGCTACACCTTC	CASSQASQTTNYGYTF
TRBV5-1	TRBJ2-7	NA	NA	TGCGCCAGCAGCTTACCGAACGACAGCTACAGCTCCTACGAGCAGTACTTC	CASSLPNDSYSSYEQYF
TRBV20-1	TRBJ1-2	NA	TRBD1	TGCAGTGGTGGACAGGGGGCTAACTATGGCTACACCTTC	CSGGQGANYGYTF
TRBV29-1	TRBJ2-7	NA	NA	TGCAGCGTTGAAGGCAGGGACTCCTACGAGCAGTACTTC	CSVEGRDSYEQYF
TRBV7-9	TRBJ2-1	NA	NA	TGTGCCAGCAGCCCAAGTGTAGGGACGAATGAGCAGTTCTTC	CASSPSVGTNEQFF
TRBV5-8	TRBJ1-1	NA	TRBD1	TGTGCCAGCAGCTTGTCAAGGGGGCTCGGGATCACTGAAGCTTTCTTT	CASSLSRGLGITEAFF
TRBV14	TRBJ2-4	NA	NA	TGTGCCAGCAGCCAACACGAAAAAAACATTCAGTACTTC	CASSQHEKNIQYF
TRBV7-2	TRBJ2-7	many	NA	TGTGCCAGCAGCTTTCAGCTCTACGAGCAGTACTTC	CASSFQLYEQYF
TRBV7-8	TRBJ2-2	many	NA	TGTGCCAGCAGCTTAAGGGGGTTAGAGGGCACCGGGGAGCTGTTTTTT	CASSLRGLEGTGELFF
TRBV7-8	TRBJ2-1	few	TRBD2	TGTGCCAGCACGGGACTAGCGGGGGGGCGGAATGAGCAGTTCTTC	CASTGLAGGRNEQFF
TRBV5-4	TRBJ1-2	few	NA	TGTGCCAGCAGCTTAACAGGCGTTGACCATGGCTACACCTTC	CASSLTGVDHGYTF
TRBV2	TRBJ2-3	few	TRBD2	TGTGCCAGCTACCGGCCGAGAGCGGGGGTACTCGATACGCAGTATTTT	CASYRPRAGVLDTQYF
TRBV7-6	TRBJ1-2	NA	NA	TGTGCCACCAGTACAGGGAACTATGGCTACACCTTC	CATSTGNYGYTF
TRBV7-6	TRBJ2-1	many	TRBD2	TGTGCCAGCAGCTTAGTACCTGATTTGCGGGGGGAGCTTAATGAGCAGTTCTTC	CASSLVPDLRGELNEQFF
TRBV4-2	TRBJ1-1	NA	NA	TGTGCCAGCAGCCAAGGATCGATCGGGGTAACTGAAGCTTTCTTT	CASSQGSIGVTEAFF
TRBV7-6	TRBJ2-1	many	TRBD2	TGTGCCAGCAGACTCCAAGGACTAGCGGGGGCCCCTAATGAGCAGTTCTTC	CASRLQGLAGAPNEQFF
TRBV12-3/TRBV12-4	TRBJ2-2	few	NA	TGTGCCAGCAGGGGGCCGCTCGAGCGACCGAAGAACACCGGGGAGCTGTTTTTT	CASRGPLERPKNTGELFF
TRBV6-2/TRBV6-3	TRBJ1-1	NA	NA	TGTGCCAGCAGATTGGGACCGTCTATGAACACTGAAGCTTTCTTT	CASRLGPSMNTEAFF
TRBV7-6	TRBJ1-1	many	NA	TGTGCCAGCAGCCTTCCTCCCGGGACGGGAAACACTGAAGCTTTCTTT	CASSLPPGTGNTEAFF
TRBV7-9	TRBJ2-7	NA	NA	TGTGCCAGCAACTCCCAAATGGGCAGGACCTACGAGCAGTACTTC	CASNSQMGRTYEQYF
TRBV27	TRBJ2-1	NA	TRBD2	TGTGCCAGCAGTTTCAGCGGGGAGCACAATGAGCAGTTCTTC	CASSFSGEHNEQFF
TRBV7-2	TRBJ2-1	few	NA	TGTGCCAGCAGCTTAGGGTTTCCTGAGCAGTTCTTC	CASSLGFPEQFF
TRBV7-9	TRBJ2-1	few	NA	TGTGCCAGCAGCCCTACGATTAGCCCGGTAAGCTCCTACAATGAGCAGTTCTTC	CASSPTISPVSSYNEQFF